These T cell receptor beta chains were read from a single sample in a study of cytomegalovirus exposure and HLA in healthy donors. Measured with immunoSEQ multiplex PCR; TCRdb has only the in-frame clones, and not every one. The table records about 120,000 clones, 60% to 85% of them present only once. Sequences were obtained from PBMCs. The receptors were gathered from a woman between 40 and 50 years old in good health and CMV-seropositive. Each CDR3 is given with its conserved first and last residue. The order of the fields is CDR3 DNA, CDR3 protein, J gene, V gene, D gene, clone size. A D gene is named only where the DNA matches it firmly. Size is stated for part of the rows, as once, few or many counts, or as a class when the clone is expanded.

TGTGCCAGCAGCGTAGGCGCGGTCAACACTGAAGCTTTCTTT,CASSVGAVNTEAFF,TRBJ1-1,TRBV9,.,few
TGTGCCAGCAGCCCAGGGTTGACAGGGGCCAGTCCAGCTGAAGCTTTCTTT,CASSPGLTGASPAEAFF,TRBJ1-1,TRBV7-8,TRBD1,few
TGTGCCAGCAGCGTTCCGACTAGCGGGAGGCCCTCCTACAATGAGCAGTTCTTC,CASSVPTSGRPSYNEQFF,TRBJ2-1,TRBV5-4,TRBD2,.
TGTGCCAGCATTTTGACAACTAGCGGGAGTGTGTATGAGCAGTTCTTC,CASILTTSGSVYEQFF,TRBJ2-1,TRBV2,TRBD2,.
TGTGCCAGCGGGGAATGGACAGGGCGTCGCTTTAGTGAGCAGTTCTTC,CASGEWTGRRFSEQFF,TRBJ2-1,TRBV27,TRBD1,.
TGCGCCAGCAGCTTGGAGGGGACTGAAGCTTTCTTT,CASSLEGTEAFF,TRBJ1-1,TRBV5-1,.,.
TGTGCCAGCAGTTTATACAGGGTAGGTCAGCCCCAGCATTTT,CASSLYRVGQPQHF,TRBJ1-5,TRBV28,.,.
TGTGCCAGCAGTGCACAGGTTAACTATGGCTACACCTTC,CASSAQVNYGYTF,TRBJ1-2,TRBV6-1,.,once
TGTGCCAGCAGCCTGGGAGGCCTGAACACTGAAGCTTTCTTT,CASSLGGLNTEAFF,TRBJ1-1,TRBV11-3,.,once
TGTGCCAGCAGCTTACCCCGTAACACTGAAGCTTTCTTT,CASSLPRNTEAFF,TRBJ1-1,TRBV13,.,.
TGTGCCAGCAGCTTAGGACAGGGGGTGGAGGGGAATGAAAAACTGTTTTTT,CASSLGQGVEGNEKLFF,TRBJ1-4,TRBV7-8,TRBD1,.
TGTGCCAGCAGCCCGTCGGGGGGGGGAAACACCATATATTTT,CASSPSGGGNTIYF,TRBJ1-3,TRBV28,.,once
TGTGCCAGCAGTTTAGTAGCGGGGGGGGAGACCCAGTACTTC,CASSLVAGGETQYF,TRBJ2-5,TRBV27,TRBD2,.